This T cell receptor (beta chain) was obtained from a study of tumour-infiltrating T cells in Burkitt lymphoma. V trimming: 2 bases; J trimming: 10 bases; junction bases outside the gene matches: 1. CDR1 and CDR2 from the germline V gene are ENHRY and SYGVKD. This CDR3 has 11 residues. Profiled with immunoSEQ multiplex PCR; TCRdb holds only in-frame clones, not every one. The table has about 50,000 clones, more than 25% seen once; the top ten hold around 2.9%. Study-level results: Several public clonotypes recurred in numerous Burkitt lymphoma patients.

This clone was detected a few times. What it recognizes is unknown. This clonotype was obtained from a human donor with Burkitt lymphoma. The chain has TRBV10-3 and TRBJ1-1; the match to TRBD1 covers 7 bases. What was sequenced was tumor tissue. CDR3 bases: TGTGCCATCAGTGAGCAGGGGGTAGCTTTCTTT. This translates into CAISEQGVAFF.